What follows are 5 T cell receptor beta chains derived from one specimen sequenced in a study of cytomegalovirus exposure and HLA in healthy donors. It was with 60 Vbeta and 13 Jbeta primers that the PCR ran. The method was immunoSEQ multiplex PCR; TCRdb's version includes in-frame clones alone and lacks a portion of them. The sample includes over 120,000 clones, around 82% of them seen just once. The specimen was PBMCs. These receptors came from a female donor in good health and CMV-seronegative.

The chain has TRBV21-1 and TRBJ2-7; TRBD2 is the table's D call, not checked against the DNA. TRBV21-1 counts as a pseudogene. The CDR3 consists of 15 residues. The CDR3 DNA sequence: TGTGCCAGCAGCGGGACTAGCGGGAGCTCCTACGAGCAGTACTTC. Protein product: CASSGTSGSSYEQYF.

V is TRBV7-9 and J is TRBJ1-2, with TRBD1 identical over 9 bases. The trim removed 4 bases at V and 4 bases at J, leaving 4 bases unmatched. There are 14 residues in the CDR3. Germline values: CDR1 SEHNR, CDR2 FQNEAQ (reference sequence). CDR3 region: CASSSGQGVYGYTF. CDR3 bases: TGTGCCAGCAGCTCGGGACAGGGTGTCTATGGCTACACCTTC.

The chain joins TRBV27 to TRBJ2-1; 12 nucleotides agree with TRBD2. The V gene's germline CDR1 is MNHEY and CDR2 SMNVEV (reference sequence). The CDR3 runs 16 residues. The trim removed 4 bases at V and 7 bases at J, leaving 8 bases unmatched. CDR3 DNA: TGTGCCAGCAGTTCGCGACTAGCGGGAGACGTGAATGAGCAGTTCTTC. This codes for CASSSRLAGDVNEQFF.

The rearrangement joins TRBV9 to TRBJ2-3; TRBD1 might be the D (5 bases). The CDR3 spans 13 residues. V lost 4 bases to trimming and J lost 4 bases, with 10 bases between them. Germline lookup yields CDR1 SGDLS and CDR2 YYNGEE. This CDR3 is CASSTGRSDTQYF. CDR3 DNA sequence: TGTGCCAGCAGCACAGGACGGTCAGATACGCAGTATTTT. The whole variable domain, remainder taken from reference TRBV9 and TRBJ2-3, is DSGVTQTPKHLITATGQRVTLRCSPRSGDLSVYWYQQSLDQGLQFLIQYYNGEERAKGNILERFSAQQFPDLHSELNLSSLELGDSALYFCASSTGRSDTQYFGPGTRLTVL.

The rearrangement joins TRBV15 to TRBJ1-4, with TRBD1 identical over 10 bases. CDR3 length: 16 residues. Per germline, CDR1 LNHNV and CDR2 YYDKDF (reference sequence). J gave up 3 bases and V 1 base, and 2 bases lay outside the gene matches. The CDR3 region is CATSRVGTGANEKLFF. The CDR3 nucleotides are TGTGCCACCAGCAGAGTTGGGACAGGGGCTAATGAAAAACTGTTTTTT.